The clone carrying this T cell receptor (beta chain) came up many times. CDR1 and CDR2 (germline): ENHRY, SYGVKD. The V gene end was trimmed by 7 bases and the J gene end by 2 bases; junction bases not matched to a gene: 8. This CDR3 is 15 amino acids long. The data belong to a study of neurological immune-mediated disorders. TCRdb called the 5' RACE reads again in MiXCR, with one record for every CDR3 protein. The sample has approximately 58,000 distinct CDR3 sequences; 8% to 9% are singletons. Documented time point: longitudinal time-point 3. Sequenced sample: PBMCs. This receptor was taken from a woman aged 40-49 years in good health. V usage is TRBV10-3 and J usage is TRBJ2-3, with 8 bases identical to TRBD1. Here the CDR3 DNA reads TGTGCCATCACCGGGGACAGGTTTCTCACAGATACGCAGTATTTT. Residues: CAITGDRFLTDTQYF.